The rows below give T cell receptor beta chains drawn from one sample of a study of vaccination and CD4 T cells after COVID-19. TCRdb re-derived calls from the PCR reads in MiXCR, one entry per CDR3 protein. In the table there are about 11,000 distinct CDR3 sequences, about 57% of which are singletons. These receptors are not linked to any known antigen. The sample was CD4+ T cells from blood, cultured in vitro. These receptors were obtained from a human donor who had recovered from COVID-19. Both conserved end residues are trimmed from each CDR3.

j_call: TRBJ1-2; cdr3_length: 10; v_call: TRBV6-5; cdr3_aa: ASSSGVYGYT
j_call: TRBJ2-3; cdr3_length: 12; v_call: TRBV12-3/TRBV12-4; cdr3_aa: ASSPMDTTDTQY
j_call: TRBJ2-5; cdr3_length: 11; v_call: TRBV15; cdr3_aa: ATRGLVQETQY
j_call: TRBJ2-7; cdr3_length: 12; v_call: TRBV6-1; cdr3_aa: ASSKGTGDLEQY
j_call: TRBJ2-7; cdr3_length: 14; v_call: TRBV19; cdr3_aa: ASSPLGDRGTYEQY
j_call: TRBJ2-3; cdr3_length: 14; v_call: TRBV6-1; cdr3_aa: ASSHRVAGVTDTQY
j_call: TRBJ2-3; cdr3_length: 13; v_call: TRBV20-1; cdr3_aa: SAIRRGGRADTQY
j_call: TRBJ2-5; cdr3_length: 12; v_call: TRBV10-3; cdr3_aa: AIKGGQGQETQY
j_call: TRBJ2-7; cdr3_length: 14; v_call: TRBV7-9; cdr3_aa: ASSLYGTSPSGEQY
j_call: TRBJ1-3; cdr3_length: 10; v_call: TRBV20-1; cdr3_aa: SASDRPHTIY
j_call: TRBJ2-7; cdr3_length: 13; v_call: TRBV6-5; cdr3_aa: ASSLNIGLSYEQY
j_call: TRBJ2-1; cdr3_length: 13; v_call: TRBV7-9; cdr3_aa: ASSRLAGAYNEQF
j_call: TRBJ1-5; cdr3_length: 12; v_call: TRBV20-1; cdr3_aa: SAPRGGMGQPQH
j_call: TRBJ1-5; cdr3_length: 11; v_call: TRBV18; cdr3_aa: ASSPQTDQPQH
j_call: TRBJ2-1; cdr3_length: 14; v_call: TRBV6-2/TRBV6-3; cdr3_aa: ASSYSARIGTNEQF
j_call: TRBJ2-7; cdr3_length: 11; v_call: TRBV28; cdr3_aa: ASKRDLPYEQY
j_call: TRBJ2-1; cdr3_length: 14; v_call: TRBV25-1; cdr3_aa: ASTELVGPGSLEQF
j_call: TRBJ2-3; cdr3_length: 10; v_call: TRBV20-1; cdr3_aa: SARTGTDTQY
j_call: TRBJ2-5; cdr3_length: 13; v_call: TRBV30; cdr3_aa: ARLSKAAGPETQY
j_call: TRBJ2-6; cdr3_length: 13; v_call: TRBV7-9; cdr3_aa: ASSPSGSGANVLT
j_call: TRBJ2-7; cdr3_length: 12; v_call: TRBV19; cdr3_aa: ASSSGSSQPEQY
j_call: TRBJ2-1; cdr3_length: 11; v_call: TRBV6-2/TRBV6-3; cdr3_aa: ASSKTSYNEQF
j_call: TRBJ2-3; cdr3_length: 12; v_call: TRBV6-2/TRBV6-3; cdr3_aa: ASRFNDLTDTQY
j_call: TRBJ2-1; cdr3_length: 10; v_call: TRBV9; cdr3_aa: ASSVGFNEQF
j_call: TRBJ1-2; cdr3_length: 12; v_call: TRBV20-1; cdr3_aa: SARGQASNYGYT
j_call: TRBJ2-7; cdr3_length: 11; v_call: TRBV7-9; cdr3_aa: ASSHGAHYEQY